This T cell receptor (beta chain) was sequenced for a study of blood T cell repertoires in COVID-19. Assay: immunoSEQ multiplex PCR; the TCRdb copy retains only in-frame clones and omits some. Among 100,000 to 150,000 clones, 60% to 85% were seen once, and the ten largest hold about 2.1%. Looked up from germline, CDR1 is MNHEY and CDR2 is SVGAGI. The CDR3 length is 12 residues. V was pared by 5 bases and J by 5 bases, with 2 bases of the junction left unmatched. The genes are TRBV6-5 and TRBJ2-5, with 7 bases that match TRBD1. This clonotype originated in a man aged 70 or older with acute or convalescent COVID-19. Material for sequencing was peripheral blood. CDR3 sequence: CASSPQGETQYF. CDR3 nucleotides: TGTGCCAGCAGTCCACAGGGGGAGACCCAGTACTTC.